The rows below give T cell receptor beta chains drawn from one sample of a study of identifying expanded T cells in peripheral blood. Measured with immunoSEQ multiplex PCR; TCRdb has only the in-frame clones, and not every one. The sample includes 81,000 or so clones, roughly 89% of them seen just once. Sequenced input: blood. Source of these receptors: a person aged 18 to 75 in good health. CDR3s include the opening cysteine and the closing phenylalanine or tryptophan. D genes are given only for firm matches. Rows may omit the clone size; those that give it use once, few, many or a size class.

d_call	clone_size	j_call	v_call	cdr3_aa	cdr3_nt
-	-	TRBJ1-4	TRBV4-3	CASSQDLNEKLFF	TGCGCCAGCAGCCAAGACCTCAATGAAAAACTGTTTTTT
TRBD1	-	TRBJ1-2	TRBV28	CASSLTGAYGYTF	TGTGCCAGCAGTTTAACAGGGGCCTATGGCTACACCTTC
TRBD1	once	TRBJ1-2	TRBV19	CASSIRDRGDYGYTF	TGTGCCAGTAGTATACGGGACAGGGGAGACTATGGCTACACCTTC
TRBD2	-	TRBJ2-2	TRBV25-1	CASSAGTTYTGELFF	TGTGCCAGCAGTGCCGGGACTACCTACACCGGGGAGCTGTTTTTT
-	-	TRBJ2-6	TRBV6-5	CASRFTGSGANVLTF	TGTGCCAGCAGATTTACAGGGTCTGGGGCCAACGTCCTGACTTTC
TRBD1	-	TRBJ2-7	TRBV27	CASSSRDRAYEQYF	TGTGCCAGCAGTTCCCGGGACAGAGCCTACGAGCAGTACTTC
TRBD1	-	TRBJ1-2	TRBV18	CASSPDSGGVNGYTF	TGTGCCAGCTCACCCGATTCAGGGGGAGTAAATGGCTACACCTTC
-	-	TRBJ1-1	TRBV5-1	CASSLDGHTGTEAFF	TGCGCCAGCAGCTTGGACGGACATACAGGGACTGAAGCTTTCTTT
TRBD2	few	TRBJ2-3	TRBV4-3	CASSQDLAGGPDTQYF	TGCGCCAGCAGCCAAGATCTAGCGGGAGGGCCAGATACGCAGTATTTT
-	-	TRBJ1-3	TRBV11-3	CASSFDGNTIYF	TGTGCCAGCAGCTTCGACGGAAACACCATATATTTT
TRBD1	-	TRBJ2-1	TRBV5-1	CASRPGQEINEQFF	TGCGCCAGCAGACCGGGACAGGAAATCAATGAGCAGTTCTTC
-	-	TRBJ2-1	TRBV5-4	CASSPENYNEQFF	TGTGCCAGCAGCCCGGAGAACTACAATGAGCAGTTCTTC
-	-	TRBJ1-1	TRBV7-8	CASLTGEGTEAFF	TGTGCCAGCCTAACAGGAGAAGGCACTGAAGCTTTCTTT
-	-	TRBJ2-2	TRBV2	CASIDGGVGGELFF	TGTGCCAGCATCGACGGTGGGGTTGGAGGGGAGCTGTTTTTT
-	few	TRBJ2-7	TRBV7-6	CASSLAHGQIYEQYF	TGTGCCAGCAGCTTAGCGCATGGACAGATCTACGAGCAGTACTTC
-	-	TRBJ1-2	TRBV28	CASSYPGDNYGYTF	TGTGCCAGCAGCTACCCGGGGGATAACTATGGCTACACCTTC
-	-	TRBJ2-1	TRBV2	CASSGDSGDEQFF	TGTGCCAGCAGTGGCGACTCCGGGGATGAGCAGTTCTTC
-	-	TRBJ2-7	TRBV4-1	CASSQDPDTSQYF	TGCGCCAGCAGCCAAGATCCGGATACGAGTCAGTACTTC
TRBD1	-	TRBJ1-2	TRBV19	CASSAPPGTGYDYGYTF	TGTGCCAGTAGTGCACCTCCCGGGACAGGGTATGATTATGGCTACACCTTC
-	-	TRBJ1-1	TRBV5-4	CASSLTDRINTEAFF	TGTGCCAGCAGCTTGACGGACAGAATAAACACTGAAGCTTTCTTT
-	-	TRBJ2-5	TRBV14	CASSPNYETQYF	TGTGCCAGCAGCCCGAACTATGAGACCCAGTACTTC
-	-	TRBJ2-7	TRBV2	CASSLTGQSSYEQYF	TGTGCCAGCAGCCTGACAGGTCAGAGCTCCTACGAGCAGTACTTC
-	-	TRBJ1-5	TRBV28	CASSLSYSGNQPQHF	TGTGCCAGCAGTTTATCCTACAGTGGCAATCAGCCCCAGCATTTT
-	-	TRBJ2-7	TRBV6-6	CASKTDSYEQYF	TGTGCCAGCAAAACTGACTCCTACGAGCAGTACTTC
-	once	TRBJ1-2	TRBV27	CASSLSLVRARDYGYTF	TGTGCCAGCAGTTTATCATTGGTCAGGGCAAGAGACTATGGCTACACCTTC
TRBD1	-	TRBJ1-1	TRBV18	CASSPRGNRGNTEAFF	TGTGCCAGCTCACCACGAGGGAACAGGGGGAACACTGAAGCTTTCTTT
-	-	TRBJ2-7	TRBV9	CASSAPTGGGSSYEQYF	TGTGCCAGCAGCGCACCTACAGGGGGAGGGAGCTCCTACGAGCAGTACTTC
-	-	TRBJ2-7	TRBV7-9	CASSQQGYSYEQYF	TGTGCCAGCAGCCAACAGGGATATTCCTACGAGCAGTACTTC
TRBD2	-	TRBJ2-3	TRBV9	CASSVGLAGGLLQYF	TGTGCCAGCAGCGTAGGCCTAGCGGGAGGGCTTTTGCAGTATTTT
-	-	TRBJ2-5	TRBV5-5	CASSLPPSGETQYF	TGTGCCAGCAGCTTACCCCCCTCCGGAGAGACCCAGTACTTC
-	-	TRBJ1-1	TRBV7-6	CASSPQGPEAFF	TGTGCCAGCAGTCCTCAGGGCCCTGAAGCTTTCTTT
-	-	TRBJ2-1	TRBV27	CASSLTGGGYNEQFF	TGTGCCAGCAGTTTAACAGGTGGTGGCTACAATGAGCAGTTCTTC
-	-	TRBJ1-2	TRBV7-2	CASSLDGDGLNGYTF	TGTGCCAGCAGCTTAGATGGGGACGGCTTAAATGGCTACACCTTC
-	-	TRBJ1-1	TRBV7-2	CASSLAPVWATEAFF	TGTGCCAGCAGCTTAGCGCCCGTGTGGGCCACTGAAGCTTTCTTT
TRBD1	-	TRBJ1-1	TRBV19	CASAGQRNTEAFF	TGTGCCAGTGCGGGACAGAGGAACACTGAAGCTTTCTTT
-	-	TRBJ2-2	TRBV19	CASSTPQGSRELFF	TGTGCCAGTAGTACCCCCCAGGGTAGTAGGGAGCTGTTTTTT
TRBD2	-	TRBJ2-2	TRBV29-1	CSVGISGSTGELFF	TGCAGCGTTGGAATTAGCGGGAGTACCGGGGAGCTGTTTTTT
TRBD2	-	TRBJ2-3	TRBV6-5	CASSSLGSSGKDTQYF	TGTGCCAGCAGTTCTCTTGGCTCTAGCGGGAAGGATACGCAGTATTTT
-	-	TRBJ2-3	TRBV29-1	CSVLEGGPRTDTQYF	TGCAGCGTACTAGAGGGGGGCCCTCGCACAGATACGCAGTATTTT
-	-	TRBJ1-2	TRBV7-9	CASSFATNSGYTF	TGTGCCAGCAGCTTCGCCACCAACAGCGGCTACACCTTC
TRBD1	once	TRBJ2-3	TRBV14	CASRGQGPDTQYF	TGTGCCAGCAGGGGACAGGGTCCAGATACGCAGTATTTT
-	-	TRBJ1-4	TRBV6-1	CASSRTEKSEKLFF	TGTGCCAGTAGCCGGACAGAGAAAAGTGAAAAACTGTTTTTT
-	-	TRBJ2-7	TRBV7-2	CASSLVSLLSSYEQYF	TGTGCCAGCAGCTTAGTAAGCCTTTTAAGCTCCTACGAGCAGTACTTC
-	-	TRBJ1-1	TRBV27	CASSRDRLNTEAFF	TGTGCCAGCAGCCGGGACCGCCTGAACACTGAAGCTTTCTTT
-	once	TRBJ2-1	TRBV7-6	CASSPPTSYNEQFF	TGTGCCAGCAGCCCCCCGACTAGCTACAATGAGCAGTTCTTC
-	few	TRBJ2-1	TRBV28	CASSFNLRGGEQFF	TGTGCCAGCAGTTTCAACCTTAGGGGGGGTGAGCAGTTCTTC
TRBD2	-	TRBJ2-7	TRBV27	CASRSSGSPYEQYF	TGTGCCAGCAGGAGTAGCGGGTCCCCCTACGAGCAGTACTTC
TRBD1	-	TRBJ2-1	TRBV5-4	CASSFGFAGQGNEQFF	TGTGCCAGCAGCTTTGGGTTCGCCGGACAGGGCAATGAGCAGTTCTTC
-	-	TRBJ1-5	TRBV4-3	CASSQDSSRNQPQHF	TGCGCCAGCAGCCAAGACTCTTCCCGCAATCAGCCCCAGCATTTT
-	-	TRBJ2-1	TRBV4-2	CASSQDLGATSYNEQFF	TGTGCCAGCAGCCAAGATTTAGGCGCGACCTCCTACAATGAGCAGTTCTTC
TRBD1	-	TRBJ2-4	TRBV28	CASSTPAQGWIQYF	TGTGCCAGCAGCACACCTGCACAGGGGTGGATTCAGTACTTC
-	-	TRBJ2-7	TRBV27	CASSLSGTLSEQYF	TGTGCCAGCAGTTTATCTGGGACGTTAAGCGAGCAGTACTTC
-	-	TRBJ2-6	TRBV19	CASSSGSGANVLTF	TGTGCCAGTAGTTCCGGCTCTGGGGCCAACGTCCTGACTTTC
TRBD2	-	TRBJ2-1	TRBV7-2	CASSLVGGGRDEQFF	TGTGCCAGCAGCTTAGTAGGCGGGGGGAGGGATGAGCAGTTCTTC